The 10 T cell receptor beta chains in this list originate from one sample, sequenced in a study of CD8+ T cells in alopecia areata. Treatment given: oral pan-JAK inhibitor, 5-10 mg twice daily. Extracted from the samples, RNA was reverse transcribed into cDNA to serve as the sequencing template. TCRdb keeps only in-frame clones here, not all; method: immunoSEQ multiplex PCR. This table has fewer than 250,000 clones, more than 30% appearing once. The sample here was CD4+ T cells sorted from blood, taken around week 34, from a patient treated with tofacitinib. These TCRs come from a human donor with alopecia areata.

The chain uses TRBV30 and TRBJ1-2; no firm D call. Trimming removed 7 bases at V and 8 bases at J, with 17 bases between. This CDR3 is 12 amino acids long. Germline CDR1 GTSNPN, CDR2 SVGIG (reference sequence). The CDR3 here is CAFNYAVKGYTF. As DNA, the CDR3 is TGTGCCTTTAACTACGCGGTTAAAGGCTACACCTTC.

This sequence joins TRBV7-9 and TRBJ2-5; D is unresolved. V shed 6 bases and J shed 0 bases, with 2 bases lying between them. The CDR3 is 11 residues long. Germline lookup yields CDR1 SEHNR and CDR2 FQNEAQ (reference sequence). As DNA, the CDR3 is TGTGCCAGCAGTTACCAAGAGACCCAGTACTTC. Translation: CASSYQETQYF.

V gene TRBV19 combines with J gene TRBJ1-1; weak D call: TRBD1 (5 bases). V was trimmed by 5 bases and J by 1 base, leaving 14 bases between them. The CDR3 extends over 15 amino acids. Germline loops: CDR1 LNHDA, CDR2 SQIVND (reference sequence). CDR3 protein: CASSETGASNTEAFF. The CDR3 DNA follows: TGTGCCAGTAGTGAAACCGGGGCATCGAACACTGAAGCTTTCTTT.

The chain carries TRBV7-2 and TRBJ2-5; 9 bases match TRBD1. The CDR3 runs 14 residues. With 5 bases clipped from V and 5 bases from J, the junction kept 6 bases outside the gene matches. Germline CDR1 and CDR2: SGHTA and FQGNSA. The CDR3 nucleotides are TGTGCCAGCAGCATTACAGGGGGCGGCGAGACCCAGTACTTC. Protein sequence: CASSITGGGETQYF. Full variable domain (missing parts from reference TRBV7-2 and TRBJ2-5): GAGVSQSPSNKVTEKGKDVELRCDPISGHTALYWYRQSLGQGLEFLIYFQGNSAPDKSGLPSDRFSAERTGGSVSTLTIQRTQQEDSAVYLCASSITGGGETQYFGPGTRLLVL.

V is TRBV9 and J is TRBJ1-1, with D unresolved. CDR3 size: 13 residues. Germline values: CDR1 SGDLS, CDR2 YYNGEE. V lost 4 bases and J 5 bases, leaving 12 bases between the germline ends. DNA of the CDR3: TGTGCCAGCAGCCGTATCCTGGGGACTGAAGCTTTCTTT. This gives the protein CASSRILGTEAFF.

This clone turned up a few times. The rearrangement uses TRBV7-6 and TRBJ2-1, with TRBD2 matching 8 bases. CDR1 is SGHVS and CDR2 is FNYEAQ in the germline V gene. J gave up 6 bases and V 7 bases, and 11 bases lay outside the gene matches. The CDR3 totals 15 residues. The CDR3 loop reads CASTPSGGGVNEQFF. The CDR3 DNA sequence: TGTGCCAGCACCCCCAGCGGGGGCGGTGTCAATGAGCAGTTCTTC. The variable domain in full, completed from reference TRBV7-6 and TRBJ2-1, reads GAGVSQSPRYKVTKRGQDVALRCDPISGHVSLYWYRQALGQGPEFLTYFNYEAQQDKSGLPNDRFSAERPEGSISTLTIQRTEQRDSAMYRCASTPSGGGVNEQFFGPGTRLTVL.

This chain joins TRBV27 and TRBJ2-7; tentative D call: TRBD2 (5 bases). This CDR3 is 13 amino acids long. V lost 6 bases and J 5 bases, leaving 14 bases between the germline ends. Germline V CDR1 and CDR2: MNHEY, SMNVEV (reference sequence). CDR3: CASRDLLEDEQYF. CDR3 nucleotide sequence: TGTGCCAGCAGAGATTTACTGGAGGACGAGCAGTACTTC.

This clone came up a few times. The rearrangement uses TRBV5-1 and TRBJ2-3; 9 nucleotides agree with TRBD1. This CDR3 spans 15 amino acids. After removal of 4 bases from V and 0 bases from J, the junction contained 3 bases not matched to a gene. Germline V gene sequence: CDR1 SGHRS, CDR2 YFSETQ. The CDR3 protein is CASSPGTGSTDTQYF. The CDR3 nucleotides are TGCGCCAGCAGCCCCGGGACAGGGAGCACAGATACGCAGTATTTT.

In this sample, this clone turned up a few times. The chain is built from TRBV13 and TRBJ1-1, with D perhaps matching TRBD1 (5 bases). CDR1 and CDR2 from the germline V gene are PRHDT and FYEKMQ (reference sequence). The germline V and J ends were trimmed by 5 bases and 2 bases, with 9 bases remaining between them. This CDR3 is built from 13 residues. The CDR3: CASSPDSNTEAFF. As DNA, the CDR3 is TGTGCCAGCAGCCCAGACAGCAACACTGAAGCTTTCTTT.

J is TRBJ2-7 and V is TRBV5-1; possible D gene TRBD2, 6 bases. The germline V gene encodes CDR1 SGHRS and CDR2 YFSETQ. CDR3 size: 14 residues. V gave up 2 bases and J gave up 0 bases, with 9 bases separating them. CDR3 protein: CASSFGGSSYEQYF. The CDR3 DNA follows: TGCGCCAGCAGCTTTGGGGGGAGCTCCTACGAGCAGTACTTC.